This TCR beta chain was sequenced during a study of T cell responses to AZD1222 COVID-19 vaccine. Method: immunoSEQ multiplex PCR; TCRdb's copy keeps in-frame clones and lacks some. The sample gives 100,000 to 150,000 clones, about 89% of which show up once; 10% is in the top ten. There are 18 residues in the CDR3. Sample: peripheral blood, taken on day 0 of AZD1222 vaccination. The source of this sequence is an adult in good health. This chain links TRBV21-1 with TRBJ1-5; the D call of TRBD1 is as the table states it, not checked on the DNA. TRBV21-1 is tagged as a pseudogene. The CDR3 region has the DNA TGTGCCAGCAGCAAAGCCCCGCACGGACACTATAGCAATCAGCCCCAGCATTTT. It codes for CASSKAPHGHYSNQPQHF.